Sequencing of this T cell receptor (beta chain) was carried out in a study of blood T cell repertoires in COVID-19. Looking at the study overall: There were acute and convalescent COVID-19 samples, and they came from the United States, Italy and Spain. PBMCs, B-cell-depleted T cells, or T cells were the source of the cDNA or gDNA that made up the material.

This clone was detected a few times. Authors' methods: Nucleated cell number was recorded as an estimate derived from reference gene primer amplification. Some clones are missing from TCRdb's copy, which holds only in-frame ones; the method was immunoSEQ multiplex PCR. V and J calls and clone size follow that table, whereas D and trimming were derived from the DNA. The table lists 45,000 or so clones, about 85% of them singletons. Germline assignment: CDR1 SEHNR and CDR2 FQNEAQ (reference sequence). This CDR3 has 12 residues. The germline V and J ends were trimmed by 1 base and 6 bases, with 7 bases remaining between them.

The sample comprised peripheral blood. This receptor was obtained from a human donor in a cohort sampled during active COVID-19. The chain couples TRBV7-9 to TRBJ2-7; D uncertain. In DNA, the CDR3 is TGTGCCAGCAGCTTAGGCTGGAGCGAGCAGTACTTC. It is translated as CASSLGWSEQYF.